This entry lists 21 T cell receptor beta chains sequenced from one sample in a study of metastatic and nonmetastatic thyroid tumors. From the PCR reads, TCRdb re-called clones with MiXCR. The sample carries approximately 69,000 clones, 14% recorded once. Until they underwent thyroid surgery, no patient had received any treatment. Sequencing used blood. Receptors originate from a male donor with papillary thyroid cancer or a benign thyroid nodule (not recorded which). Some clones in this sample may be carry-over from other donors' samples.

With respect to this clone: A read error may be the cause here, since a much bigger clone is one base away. The CDR3 coding sequence is TGTGCCATCAGCTTAGGGGGGGGCTCCTGCAATGAGCAGTTCTTC. Amino acid sequence: CAISLGGGSCNEQFF. V and J are TRBV7-6 and TRBJ2-1; D is perhaps TRBD2 (7 bases). Germline CDR1 reads SGHVS; CDR2 reads FNYEAQ. There are 15 residues in the CDR3.

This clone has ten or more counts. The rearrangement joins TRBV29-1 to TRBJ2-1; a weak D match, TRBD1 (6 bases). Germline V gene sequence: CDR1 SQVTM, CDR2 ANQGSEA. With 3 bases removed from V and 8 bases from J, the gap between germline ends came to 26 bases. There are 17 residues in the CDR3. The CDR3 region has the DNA TGCAGCGTTGATAGTGACAGGTCGTCCCCCGGCGAGGATGAGCAGTTCTTC. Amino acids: CSVDSDRSSPGEDEQFF.

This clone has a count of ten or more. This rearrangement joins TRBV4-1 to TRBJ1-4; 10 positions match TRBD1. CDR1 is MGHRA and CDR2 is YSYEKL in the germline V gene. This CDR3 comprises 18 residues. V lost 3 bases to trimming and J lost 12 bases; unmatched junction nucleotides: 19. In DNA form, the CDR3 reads TGCGCCAGCAGCCAGATAATGTCCCGGGACAGGGGCCTTCCAGAACTGTTTTTT. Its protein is CASSQIMSRDRGLPELFF.

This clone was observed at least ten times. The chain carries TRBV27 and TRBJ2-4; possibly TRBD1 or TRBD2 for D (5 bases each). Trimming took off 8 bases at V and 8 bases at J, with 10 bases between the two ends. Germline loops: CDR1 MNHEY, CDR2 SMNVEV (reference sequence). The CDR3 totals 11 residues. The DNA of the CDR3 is TGTGCCAGCGCTAGAGGGGACATTCAGTACTTC. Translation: CASARGDIQYF.

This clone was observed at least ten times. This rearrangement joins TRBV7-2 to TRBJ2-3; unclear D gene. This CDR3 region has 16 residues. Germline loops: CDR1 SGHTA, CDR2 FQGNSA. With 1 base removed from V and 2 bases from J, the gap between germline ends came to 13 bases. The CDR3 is CASSLVLGRPTDTQYF. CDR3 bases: TGTGCCAGCAGCTTAGTGCTTGGTCGACCCACAGATACGCAGTATTTT. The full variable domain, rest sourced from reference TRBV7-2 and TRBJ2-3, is GAGVSQSPSNKVTEKGKDVELRCDPISGHTALYWYRQSLGQGLEFLIYFQGNSAPDKSGLPSDRFSAERTGGSVSTLTIQRTQQEDSAVYLCASSLVLGRPTDTQYFGPGTRLTVL.

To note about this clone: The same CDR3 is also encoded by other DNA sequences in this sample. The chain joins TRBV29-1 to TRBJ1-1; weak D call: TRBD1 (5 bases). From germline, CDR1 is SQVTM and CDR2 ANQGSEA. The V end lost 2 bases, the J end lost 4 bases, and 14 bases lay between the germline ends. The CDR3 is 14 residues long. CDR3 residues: CSVEQGALGTEAFF. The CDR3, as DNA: TGCAGCGTTGAACAGGGCGCTTTAGGCACTGAAGCTTTCTTT.

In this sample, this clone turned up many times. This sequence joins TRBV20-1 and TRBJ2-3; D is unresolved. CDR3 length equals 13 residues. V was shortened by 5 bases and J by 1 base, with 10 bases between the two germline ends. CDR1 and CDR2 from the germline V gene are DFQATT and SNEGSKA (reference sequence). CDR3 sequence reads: CSAPHSRTDTQYF. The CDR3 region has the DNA TGCAGTGCTCCACATAGCCGCACAGATACGCAGTATTTT.

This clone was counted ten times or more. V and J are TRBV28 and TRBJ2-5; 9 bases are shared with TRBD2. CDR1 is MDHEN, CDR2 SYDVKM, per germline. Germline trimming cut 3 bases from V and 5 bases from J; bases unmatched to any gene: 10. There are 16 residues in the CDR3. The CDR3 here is CASSFRREGQWETQYF. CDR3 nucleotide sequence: TGTGCCAGCAGTTTTCGGCGGGAGGGCCAGTGGGAGACCCAGTACTTC. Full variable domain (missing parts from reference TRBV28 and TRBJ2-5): DVKVTQSSRYLVKRTGEKVFLECVQDMDHENMFWYRQDPGLGLRLIYFSYDVKMKEKGDIPEGYSVSREKKERFSLILESASTNQTSMYLCASSFRREGQWETQYFGPGTRLLVL.

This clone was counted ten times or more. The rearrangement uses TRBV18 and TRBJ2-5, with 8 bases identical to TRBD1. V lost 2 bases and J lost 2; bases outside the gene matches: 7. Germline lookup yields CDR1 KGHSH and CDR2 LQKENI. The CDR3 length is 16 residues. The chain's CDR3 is CASSPKGQALQETQYF. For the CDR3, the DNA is TGTGCCAGCTCACCAAAGGGACAGGCACTACAAGAGACCCAGTACTTC.

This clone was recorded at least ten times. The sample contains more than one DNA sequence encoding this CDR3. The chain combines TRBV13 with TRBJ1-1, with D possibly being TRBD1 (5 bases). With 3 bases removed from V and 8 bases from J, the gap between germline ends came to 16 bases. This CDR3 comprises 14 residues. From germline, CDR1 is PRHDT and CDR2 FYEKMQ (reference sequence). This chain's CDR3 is CASSLTVFGTEAFF. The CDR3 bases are TGTGCCAGCAGCTTGACGGTTTTCGGGACCGAAGCTTTCTTT.

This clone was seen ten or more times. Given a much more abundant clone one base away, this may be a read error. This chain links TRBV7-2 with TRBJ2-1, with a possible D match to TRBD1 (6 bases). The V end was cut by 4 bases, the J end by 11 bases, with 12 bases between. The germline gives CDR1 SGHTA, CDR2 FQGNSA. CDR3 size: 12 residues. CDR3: CASSSEGDKQFF. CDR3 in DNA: TGTGCCAGCAGCTCCGAGGGGGACAAGCAGTTCTTC.

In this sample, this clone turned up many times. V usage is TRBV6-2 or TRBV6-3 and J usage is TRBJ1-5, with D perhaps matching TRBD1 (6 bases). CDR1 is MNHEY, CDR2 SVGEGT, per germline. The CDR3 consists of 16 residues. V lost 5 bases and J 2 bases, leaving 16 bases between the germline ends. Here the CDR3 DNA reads TGTGCCAGCAGTGCCAACCGGGCAGGGGGCAATCAGCCCCAGCATTTT. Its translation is CASSANRAGGNQPQHF.

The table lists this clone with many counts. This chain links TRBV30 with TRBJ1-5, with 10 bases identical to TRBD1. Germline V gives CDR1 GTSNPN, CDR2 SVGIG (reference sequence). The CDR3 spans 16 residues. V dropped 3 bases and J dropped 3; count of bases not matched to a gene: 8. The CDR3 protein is CAWSPRGQGPNQPQHF. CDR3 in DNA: TGTGCCTGGAGCCCCCGGGGACAGGGGCCCAATCAGCCCCAGCATTTT.

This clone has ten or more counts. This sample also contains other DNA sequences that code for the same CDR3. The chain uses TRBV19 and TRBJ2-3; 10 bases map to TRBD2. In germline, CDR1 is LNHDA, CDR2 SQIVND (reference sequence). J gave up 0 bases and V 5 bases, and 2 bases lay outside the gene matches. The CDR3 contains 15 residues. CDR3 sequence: CASSSAGGSTDTQYF. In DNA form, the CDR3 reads TGTGCCAGTAGTTCAGCGGGAGGGAGCACAGATACGCAGTATTTT.

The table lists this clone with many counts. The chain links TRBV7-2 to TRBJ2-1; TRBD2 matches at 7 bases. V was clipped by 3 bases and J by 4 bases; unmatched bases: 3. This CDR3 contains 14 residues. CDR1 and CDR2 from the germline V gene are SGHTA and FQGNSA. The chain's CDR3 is CASSFSGPYNEQFF. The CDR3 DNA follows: TGTGCCAGCAGCTTTAGCGGGCCTTACAATGAGCAGTTCTTC. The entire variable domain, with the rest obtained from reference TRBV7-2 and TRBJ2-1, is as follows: GAGVSQSPSNKVTEKGKDVELRCDPISGHTALYWYRQSLGQGLEFLIYFQGNSAPDKSGLPSDRFSAERTGGSVSTLTIQRTQQEDSAVYLCASSFSGPYNEQFFGPGTRLTVL.

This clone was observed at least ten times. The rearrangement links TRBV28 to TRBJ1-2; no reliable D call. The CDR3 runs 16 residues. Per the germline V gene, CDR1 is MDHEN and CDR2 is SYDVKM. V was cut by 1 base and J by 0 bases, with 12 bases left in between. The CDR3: CASSLLARETNYGYTF. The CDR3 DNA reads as TGTGCCAGCAGTTTATTAGCGAGGGAGACTAACTATGGCTACACCTTC.

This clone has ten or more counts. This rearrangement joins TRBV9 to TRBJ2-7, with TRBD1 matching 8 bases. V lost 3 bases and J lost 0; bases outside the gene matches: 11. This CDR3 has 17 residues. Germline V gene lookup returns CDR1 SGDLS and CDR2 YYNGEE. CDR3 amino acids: CASSATSDRGRSYEQYF. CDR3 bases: TGTGCCAGCAGCGCTACCTCCGACAGGGGTCGCTCCTACGAGCAGTACTTC.

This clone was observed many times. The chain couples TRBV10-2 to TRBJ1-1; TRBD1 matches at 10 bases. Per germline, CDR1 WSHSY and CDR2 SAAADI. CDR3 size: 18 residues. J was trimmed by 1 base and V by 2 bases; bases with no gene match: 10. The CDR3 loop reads CASSEPNRDRGGNTEAFF. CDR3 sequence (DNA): TGCGCCAGCAGTGAGCCTAATCGGGACAGGGGCGGGAACACTGAAGCTTTCTTT.

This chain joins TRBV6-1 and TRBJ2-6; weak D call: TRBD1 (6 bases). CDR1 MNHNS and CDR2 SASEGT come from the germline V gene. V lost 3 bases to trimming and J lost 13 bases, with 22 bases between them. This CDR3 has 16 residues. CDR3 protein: CASSDQLTSGDKVLTF. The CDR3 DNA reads TGTGCCAGCAGTGACCAACTGACCTCTGGGGACAAAGTCCTGACTTTC.

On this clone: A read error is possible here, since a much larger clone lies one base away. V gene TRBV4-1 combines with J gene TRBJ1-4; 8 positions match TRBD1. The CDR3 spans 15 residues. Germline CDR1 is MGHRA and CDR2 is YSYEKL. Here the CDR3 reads CACSQDGTGDEKLFF. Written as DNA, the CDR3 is TGCGCCTGCAGCCAAGACGGGACAGGTGATGAAAAACTGTTTTTT.

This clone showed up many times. CDR3 amino acids: CASSPGGPEQFF. The CDR3 region has the DNA TGTGCCAGCTCACCAGGGGGCCCAGAGCAGTTCTTC. The chain combines TRBV18 with TRBJ2-1; perhaps TRBD1 as D (6 bases). CDR1 and CDR2 from the germline V gene are KGHSH and LQKENI. V gave up 2 bases and J gave up 10 bases, with 9 bases separating them. CDR3 size: 12 residues. The whole variable domain, filled in from reference TRBV18 and TRBJ2-1, reads NAGVMQNPRHLVRRRGQEARLRCSPMKGHSHVYWYRQLPEEGLKFMVYLQKENIIDESGMPKERFSAEFPKEGPSILRIQQVVRGDSAAYFCASSPGGPEQFFGPGTRLTVL.